This T cell receptor beta chain was identified during a study of PD-1 blockade in classical Hodgkin lymphoma. With regard to this clone: The antigen is not known.

Clones were read by immunoSEQ multiplex PCR, and TCRdb kept only the in-frame ones, dropping some. The sample includes over 15,000 clones, 80% to 95% of them seen just once. Study-level results: Reported findings placed baseline TCR diversity lower in newly diagnosed patients (compared with healthy donors). Sources of repertoire differences remain undefined, possibly disease activity or prior therapy.

The time point denotes: newly diagnosed, previously untreated cHL patient sample. It was PBMCs in newly diagnosed, untreated classical Hodgkin lymphoma that served as comparison. From germline, CDR1 is SGHDT and CDR2 YYEEEE. The CDR3 loop spans 15 amino acids. V shed 4 bases and J shed 0 bases, with 11 bases lying between them. The sequence was obtained from a human donor with classical Hodgkin lymphoma. The sample was peripheral blood mononuclear cells (PBMCs). The chain is built from TRBV5-6 and TRBJ2-1, with D maybe TRBD2 (6 bases). The CDR3 here is CASSKDYDSYNEQFF. The DNA of the CDR3 is TGTGCCAGCAGCAAGGACTATGACTCCTACAATGAGCAGTTCTTC.